What follows are 29 T cell receptor beta chains derived from one specimen sequenced in a study of breast tumors, draining lymph nodes, adjacent tissues. The lymph nodes were axillary draining lymph nodes from breast cancer patients. TCRdb re-derived calls from the multiplex PCR reads in MiXCR, one entry per CDR3 protein. The repertoire includes some 120,000 distinct CDR3 sequences, roughly 21% of them detected once, and 3% to 4% sits in the top ten. The sequenced material came from axillary lymph node tissue. These TCRs come from a female donor with breast cancer. Some clones in this sample may be carry-over from other donors' samples.

This clonotype was seen at least ten times. The J gene is TRBJ2-6, the V gene TRBV19; 8 bases fit TRBD1. Germline V gene sequence: CDR1 LNHDA, CDR2 SQIVND (reference sequence). The CDR3 totals 18 residues. V dropped 1 base and J dropped 4; count of bases not matched to a gene: 9. CDR3: CASSIAGGALAGANVLTF. CDR3 coding DNA: TGTGCCAGTAGTATAGCAGGGGGCGCACTGGCCGGGGCCAACGTCCTGACTTTC.

This clonotype has just a few counts. With a much larger clone just one base away, this may be a read error. The chain is built from TRBV6-5 and TRBJ2-2; 8 positions agree with TRBD1. J was trimmed by 4 bases and V by 5 bases; bases with no gene match: 9. Germline-derived CDR1 and CDR2 are MNHEY and SVGAGI. The CDR3 contains 16 residues. The CDR3 DNA reads as TGTGCCAGCAGTATAGGACAGGGCTGGGGCACCGGGGAGCTGTTTTTT. As protein: CASSIGQGWGTGELFF.

This clonotype has a count of ten or more. The V call is TRBV10-3, the J call TRBJ1-2, with 10 bases matching TRBD1. The junction had 16 bases not matched to a gene; V was cut back by 4 bases and J by 5 bases. CDR1 is ENHRY and CDR2 is SYGVKD in the germline V gene. CDR3 length: 18 amino acids. The CDR3 nucleotides read TGTGCCATCAGTGCCAGGCGGGACAGGGGTGTGCTAGGATATGGCTACACCTTC. Its translation: CAISARRDRGVLGYGYTF.

This clonotype was detected many times. The V and J genes are TRBV6-5 and TRBJ2-6; D unresolved. Between the trimmed V and J ends, which lost 5 bases and 0 bases, there was a span of 2 bases. Germline CDR1 reads MNHEY; CDR2 reads SVGAGI. This CDR3 contains 13 residues. The CDR3 bases are TGTGCCAGCAGTCGCTCTGGGGCCAACGTCCTGACTTTC. Translation: CASSRSGANVLTF.

There are many counts of this clonotype. The chain joins TRBV6-1 to TRBJ1-2, with D possibly being TRBD1 (6 bases). The V end lost 10 bases, the J end lost 4 bases, and 16 bases lay between the germline ends. CDR1 MNHNS and CDR2 SASEGT come from the germline V gene. The CDR3 is 13 amino acids. The CDR3 here is CATPGQGPYGYTF. The CDR3 nucleotides read TGTGCCACTCCGGGACAAGGTCCCTATGGCTACACCTTC.

This chain connects TRBV9 to TRBJ2-3; D perhaps matches TRBD1 (6 bases). Trimming took off 0 bases at V and 6 bases at J, with 11 bases between the two ends. Germline V gene data show CDR1 as SGDLS and CDR2 as YYNGEE. The CDR3 extends over 14 amino acids. The CDR3 coding sequence is TGTGCCAGCAGCGTAGGAGTTAGGGGGGATACGCAGTATTTT. Amino acid sequence: CASSVGVRGDTQYF.

This clonotype was recorded many times. This chain connects TRBV6-1 to TRBJ2-5; D unclear. Trimming took 2 bases from V and 7 from J, leaving 14 bases between them. Germline assignment: CDR1 MNHNS and CDR2 SASEGT. The CDR3 has 14 amino acids. CDR3: CASSEWAEVMTQYF. The CDR3 DNA is TGTGCCAGCAGTGAATGGGCAGAAGTCATGACCCAGTACTTC.

For the CDR3, the DNA is TGTGCCAGCAGCCAAGACGAAGGTGGGTGGACTAGCGGGGGACGCCAAGAGACCCAGTACTTC. Its protein product is CASSQDEGGWTSGGRQETQYF. V is TRBV3-1 and J is TRBJ2-5; 13 bases are a match to TRBD2. Germline CDR1 is LGHDT and CDR2 is YNNKEL (reference sequence). The trim removed 0 bases at V and 1 base at J, leaving 14 bases unmatched. The CDR3 spans 21 residues.

This clonotype was seen repeatedly, ten times or more. V is TRBV6-5 and J is TRBJ2-7; TRBD1 is a possible D gene (5 bases). Germline values: CDR1 MNHEY, CDR2 SVGAGI. The CDR3 has 13 amino acids. V was trimmed by 2 bases and J by 7 bases, leaving 12 bases between them. The chain's CDR3 is CASSYKGFGEQYF. CDR3 DNA sequence: TGTGCCAGCAGTTACAAGGGGTTTGGGGAGCAGTACTTC.

This clonotype has ten or more counts. This rearrangement joins TRBV4-1 to TRBJ1-6, with D hard to call. V was cut by 0 bases and J by 9 bases, with 12 bases left in between. Per the germline V gene, CDR1 is MGHRA and CDR2 is YSYEKL. The CDR3 covers 15 residues. The DNA of the CDR3 is TGCGCCAGCAGCCAAGAGACGGGGAGATTTTCACCCCTCCACTTT. Its translation is CASSQETGRFSPLHF.

This clonotype was found many times. The rearrangement joins TRBV2 to TRBJ2-3, with 8 bases identical to TRBD2. Trimming cost V 7 bases and J 0 bases; bases outside gene matches: 6. The CDR3 is made up of 15 amino acids. Germline CDR1 and CDR2: SNHLY and FYNNEI. The DNA of the CDR3 is TGTGCCAGCAAGGGGACTAGGCCTAGCACAGATACGCAGTATTTT. Translation: CASKGTRPSTDTQYF.

Only a few counts were recorded for this clonotype. As the CDR3 is not closed by the conserved phenylalanine or tryptophan, this likely results from a read error. The chain joins TRBV12-3 or TRBV12-4 to TRBJ2-7, with D perhaps TRBD1 (5 bases). Trimming cost V 6 bases and J 7 bases, with 25 bases left between them. There are 16 residues in the CDR3. In DNA form, the CDR3 reads TGTGCCAGCAGGTCAACTCAGGGTCCCCGCGCGGCTGAGCAGTACCTC. Translated, it gives CASRSTQGPRAAEQYL.

This clonotype occurred many times. The V gene is TRBV25-1, the J gene TRBJ2-5; D unresolved. Trimming cost V 6 bases and J 4 bases, with 9 bases left between them. Germline loops: CDR1 MGHDK, CDR2 SYGVNS. CDR3 size: 12 residues. Written as DNA, the CDR3 is TGTGCCAGCAGGGGGAATGCAGAGACCCAGTACTTC. It translates to CASRGNAETQYF.

There are many counts of this clonotype. The chain joins TRBV7-9 to TRBJ2-1; D is possibly TRBD2 (5 bases). The V gene lost 8 bases and the J gene lost 2 bases, with 13 bases spanning the gap. The CDR3 runs to 14 residues. Germline loops: CDR1 SEHNR, CDR2 FQNEAQ (reference sequence). The CDR3 nucleotides are TGTGCCAGCCGATTTCCCGGGGCCTACAATGAGCAGTTCTTC. Amino acid sequence: CASRFPGAYNEQFF. Supplemented by reference TRBV7-9 and TRBJ2-1, the full variable domain reads DTGVSQNPRHKITKRGQNVTFRCDPISEHNRLYWYRQTLGQGPEFLTYFQNEAQLEKSRLLSDRFSAERPKGSFSTLEIQRTEQGDSAMYLCASRFPGAYNEQFFGPGTRLTVL.

This clonotype has a handful of counts. The genes are TRBV28 and TRBJ1-6; 9 bases are shared with TRBD1. The CDR3 spans 15 residues. Trimming at V came to 3 bases and at J to 6 bases, leaving 3 bases not matched to a gene. Germline V gene sequence: CDR1 MDHEN, CDR2 SYDVKM. CDR3 protein: CASSLVTGGNSPLHF. In DNA form, the CDR3 reads TGTGCCAGCAGTTTGGTGACAGGGGGTAATTCACCCCTCCACTTT.

The chain couples TRBV27 to TRBJ1-4; TRBD1 is a possible D gene (6 bases). Per the germline V gene, CDR1 is MNHEY and CDR2 is SMNVEV (reference sequence). The CDR3 extends over 14 amino acids. V gave up 5 bases and J gave up 8 bases, with 15 bases separating them. Here the CDR3 DNA reads TGTGCCAGCAGTCCAACAGGGATTTGGGAAAAACTGTTTTTT. It is translated as CASSPTGIWEKLFF.

Worth noting for this clonotype: A much larger clone lies a single base off, so this may be a read error. The gene calls are TRBV12-5 and TRBJ2-3; D unclear. This CDR3 has 12 residues. Per germline, CDR1 LGHNT and CDR2 FRNRAP. The CDR3 coding sequence is TGTGCTAGTGGACACAACACAGATGCGCAGTATTTT. Translating gives CASGHNTDAQYF.

This clonotype was recorded at least ten times. The chain links TRBV4-1 to TRBJ2-2, with 10 bases fitting TRBD2. CDR3 size: 17 residues. V was clipped by 0 bases and J by 4 bases; unmatched bases: 5. Germline V gene data show CDR1 as MGHRA and CDR2 as YSYEKL. The CDR3: CASSQDSSGSLTGELFF. CDR3 nucleotides: TGCGCCAGCAGCCAAGACTCTAGCGGGAGCCTCACCGGGGAGCTGTTTTTT.

This clonotype came up a few times. The chain couples TRBV10-2 to TRBJ2-1; perhaps TRBD2 as D (6 bases). The CDR3 has 12 residues. V lost 1 base and J 9 bases, leaving 7 bases between the germline ends. CDR1 WSHSY and CDR2 SAAADI come from the germline V gene. DNA for the CDR3: TGCGCCAGCAGTGAGTTGGGGGGTGAGCAGTTCTTC. It specifies CASSELGGEQFF.

This clonotype was recorded at least ten times. The DNA of the CDR3 is TGTGCCAGCAGACAGGGGAACACCGGGGAGCTGTTTTTT. Its translation: CASRQGNTGELFF. The rearrangement uses TRBV12-3 or TRBV12-4 and TRBJ2-2; TRBD1 might be the D (6 bases). Trimming removed 6 bases at V and 1 base at J, with 6 bases between. The CDR3 length is 13 residues.

This clonotype was observed at least ten times. The chain joins TRBV6-2 or TRBV6-3 to TRBJ1-5, with D uncertain. V was trimmed by 4 bases and J by 0 bases, leaving 10 bases between them. The CDR3 contains 15 residues. Germline V gene lookup returns CDR1 MNHEY and CDR2 SVGEGT. CDR3 amino acids: CASSFYRVSNQPQHF. The CDR3 nucleotides read TGTGCCAGCAGTTTTTATCGGGTTAGCAATCAGCCCCAGCATTTT.

V gene TRBV19 combines with J gene TRBJ1-5; D gene ambiguous. Between the trimmed V and J ends, which lost 8 bases and 4 bases, there was a span of 12 bases. CDR3 length: 13 residues. Germline V gives CDR1 LNHDA, CDR2 SQIVND (reference sequence). This chain's CDR3 is CASQGRENQPQHF. The CDR3 bases are TGTGCCAGTCAAGGCAGAGAAAATCAGCCCCAGCATTTT.

The chain links TRBV7-9 to TRBJ1-1; unclear D gene. CDR1 and CDR2 (germline): SEHNR, FQNEAQ (reference sequence). This CDR3 has 15 amino acids. Between the trimmed V and J ends, which lost 4 bases and 3 bases, there was a span of 15 bases. CDR3 nucleotide sequence: TGTGCCAGCAGCTCCTCGACGTGGGTTGACACTGAAGCTTTCTTT. Translating it yields CASSSSTWVDTEAFF.

In regard to this clonotype: A much larger clone lies one base from this, so it may be a read error. The genes are TRBV7-2 and TRBJ2-2, with 8 bases lining up with TRBD2. Germline V gene sequence: CDR1 SGHTA, CDR2 FQGNSA. CDR3 length: 15 amino acids. The DNA for the CDR3 is TGTGCCAGCAGCGCAGGCTGGGCTCCGGGAGGGGGGCTGTTTTTT. It yields the protein CASSAGWAPGGGLFF.

Notes on this clonotype: One junction end disagrees with the germline gene, perhaps due to a read error. The rearrangement joins TRBV7-2 to TRBJ2-1; 11 bases line up with TRBD2. The V gene's germline CDR1 is SGHTA and CDR2 FQGNSA. This CDR3 has 19 amino acids. The CDR3 loop is CAGSPRRWTSGSSYNGQFF. The CDR3 bases are TGTGCCGGCAGCCCACGGAGGTGGACTAGCGGGTCCTCCTACAATGGGCAGTTCTTC.

In this sample, this clonotype turned up many times. The CDR3 region is CSARSPGQGYYNSPLHF. CDR3 nucleotide sequence: TGCAGTGCCCGGTCACCGGGACAGGGTTATTATAATTCACCCCTCCACTTT. V is TRBV20-1 and J is TRBJ1-6; 9 nucleotides match TRBD1. The germline V gene encodes CDR1 DFQATT and CDR2 SNEGSKA (reference sequence). V lost 6 bases and J lost 4; bases outside the gene matches: 13. The CDR3 extends over 17 amino acids.

The sample holds a few counts of this clonotype. As DNA, the CDR3 is TGCGCCAGCGCCCCACAGGTCTCCGACTATGGCTACACCTTC. Translating it yields CASAPQVSDYGYTF. V gene TRBV5-1 combines with J gene TRBJ1-2; TRBD1 is a possible D gene (5 bases). This CDR3 contains 14 residues. The ends were cut back, 7 bases at V and 3 bases at J, with 16 bases in the middle. Germline lookup yields CDR1 SGHRS and CDR2 YFSETQ.

This clonotype was seen at least ten times. V usage is TRBV7-6 and J usage is TRBJ2-2; 7 bases are a match to TRBD2. With V trimmed by 7 bases and J by 2 bases, 10 bases remained unmatched. CDR1 is SGHVS, CDR2 FNYEAQ, per germline. The CDR3 sequence is 16 residues long. The CDR3 loop is CASNPGASGNTGELFF. The CDR3 DNA follows: TGTGCCAGCAACCCTGGGGCTAGCGGTAACACCGGGGAGCTGTTTTTT.

As for this clonotype: This is likely a read error, given that the CDR3 carries no conserved phenylalanine or tryptophan at its end. J is TRBJ2-5 and V is TRBV18; D gene ambiguous. This CDR3 region has 14 residues. From germline, CDR1 is KGHSH and CDR2 LQKENI. Trimming took off 0 bases at V and 2 bases at J, with 7 bases between the two ends. Written as DNA, the CDR3 is TGTGCCAGCTCACCACCTGGGCTACAAGAGACCCAGTACTCC. Translation: CASSPPGLQETQYS.